These 7 T cell receptor beta chains were sequenced from one sample in a study of shared clonotypes between healthy human individuals. Assay: immunoSEQ multiplex PCR; the TCRdb copy retains only in-frame clones and omits some. Among over 2 million clones listed, 85% to 95% were seen once. CD45RO negativity and positive selection for CCR7 defined naive CD8 cells, a population that excluded terminally differentiated effector memory CD45RA+ cells. Sequencing was carried out using naive CD8+ T cells sorted from blood. Receptor source: a man between 18 and 35 years old in good health.

The chain carries TRBV5-4 and TRBJ2-3, with D possibly matching TRBD2 (6 bases). The CDR3 totals 15 residues. Germline CDR1 SGHNT, CDR2 YYREEE (reference sequence). Trimming removed 1 base from V and 2 bases from J, with 11 bases in between. DNA for the CDR3: TGTGCCAGCAGCTTGCCGGGACTTTCCACAGATACGCAGTATTTT. It is translated as CASSLPGLSTDTQYF.

The chain employs TRBV7-9 and TRBJ2-2; D is ambiguous. The CDR3 loop spans 13 amino acids. CDR1 and CDR2 (germline): SEHNR, FQNEAQ (reference sequence). The V end lost 5 bases, the J end lost 8 bases, and 12 bases lay between the germline ends. The CDR3 protein is CASSRVAGGELFF. In DNA form, the CDR3 reads TGTGCCAGCAGCCGGGTAGCTGGAGGGGAGCTGTTTTTT.

With respect to this clone: At the DNA level, this CDR3 is encoded by other sequences in the same sample as well. J is TRBJ2-1 and V is TRBV5-6; 15 bases match TRBD2. CDR3 size: 15 residues. CDR1 SGHDT and CDR2 YYEEEE come from the germline V gene. V trimming: 3 bases; J trimming: 7 bases; junction bases outside the gene matches: 2. The CDR3 bases are TGTGCCAGCAGCTGGGGACTAGCGGGGGGTAATGAGCAGTTCTTC. This gives the protein CASSWGLAGGNEQFF.

This chain joins TRBV6-5 and TRBJ1-4, with D unresolved. This CDR3 region has 15 residues. CDR1 is MNHEY and CDR2 is SVGAGI in the germline V gene. Trimming removed 6 bases from V and 0 bases from J, with 11 bases in between. Here the CDR3 reads CASSQWTATNEKLFF. CDR3 nucleotides: TGTGCCAGCAGCCAGTGGACGGCAACTAATGAAAAACTGTTTTTT.

A word on this clone: At the DNA level, this CDR3 is encoded by other sequences in the same sample as well. This sequence joins TRBV18 and TRBJ2-2, with 9 bases that match TRBD1. V shed 2 bases, J shed 2 bases, and the junction held 3 bases outside the gene matches. CDR3 length: 16 residues. In germline, CDR1 is KGHSH, CDR2 LQKENI. DNA of the CDR3: TGTGCCAGCTCACCAAGGGACAGGGCAAACACCGGGGAGCTGTTTTTT. Encoded protein: CASSPRDRANTGELFF. Based on the CDR3 plus reference TRBV18 and TRBJ2-2, the full variable domain is NAGVMQNPRHLVRRRGQEARLRCSPMKGHSHVYWYRQLPEEGLKFMVYLQKENIIDESGMPKERFSAEFPKEGPSILRIQQVVRGDSAAYFCASSPRDRANTGELFFGEGSRLTVL.

Details on this clone: This sample includes further DNA sequences coding for the same CDR3. This chain connects TRBV4-1 to TRBJ1-2; TRBD1 might be the D (5 bases). Trimming stripped 0 bases from V and 1 base from J, with 9 bases between. The length of the CDR3 is 15 residues. Germline V CDR1 and CDR2: MGHRA, YSYEKL. The CDR3 protein is CASSQDEGSNYGYTF. The CDR3 nucleotides read TGCGCCAGCAGCCAAGATGAGGGGAGTAACTATGGCTACACCTTC.

The gene calls are TRBV10-2 and TRBJ2-7, with 7 bases lining up with TRBD2. The CDR3 is 13 residues long. The junction had 3 bases not matched to a gene; V was cut back by 7 bases and J by 0 bases. Per the germline V gene, CDR1 is WSHSY and CDR2 is SAAADI. CDR3 residues: CASTGDYSYEQYF. The CDR3 coding sequence is TGCGCCAGCACGGGGGACTACTCCTACGAGCAGTACTTC.